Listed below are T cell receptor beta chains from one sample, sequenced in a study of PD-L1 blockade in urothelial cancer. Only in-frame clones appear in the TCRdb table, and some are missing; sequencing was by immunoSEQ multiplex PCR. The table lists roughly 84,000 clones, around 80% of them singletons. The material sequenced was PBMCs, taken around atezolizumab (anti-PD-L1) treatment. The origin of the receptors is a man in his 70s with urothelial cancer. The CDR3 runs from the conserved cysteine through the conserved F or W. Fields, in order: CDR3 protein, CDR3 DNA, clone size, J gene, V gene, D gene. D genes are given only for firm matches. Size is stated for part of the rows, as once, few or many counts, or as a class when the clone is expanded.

CDR3 protein: CASSEDSHSNQPQHF; CDR3 DNA: TGTGCCAGCAGTGAAGACAGTCATAGCAATCAGCCCCAGCATTTT; clone size: -; J gene: TRBJ1-5; V gene: TRBV2; D gene: -
CDR3 protein: CASSEAGLNYEQYF; CDR3 DNA: TGTGCCAGCAGTGAAGCGGGACTCAACTACGAGCAGTACTTC; clone size: -; J gene: TRBJ2-7; V gene: TRBV6-1; D gene: -
CDR3 protein: CASSLGDTGATEAFF; CDR3 DNA: TGTGCCAGCAGCTTAGGGGACACCGGGGCTACTGAAGCTTTCTTT; clone size: -; J gene: TRBJ1-1; V gene: TRBV7-9; D gene: -
CDR3 protein: CAGESQENTEAFF; CDR3 DNA: TGTGCCGGTGAGTCTCAGGAAAACACTGAAGCTTTCTTT; clone size: -; J gene: TRBJ1-1; V gene: TRBV6-6; D gene: -
CDR3 protein: CASSLGRAYQETQYF; CDR3 DNA: TGTGCCAGCAGCTTAGGCAGGGCGTACCAAGAGACCCAGTACTTC; clone size: -; J gene: TRBJ2-5; V gene: TRBV11-2; D gene: -
CDR3 protein: CASSSFRGTSTDTQYF; CDR3 DNA: TGTGCCAGCAGCTCATTTCGGGGAACTAGCACAGATACGCAGTATTTT; clone size: -; J gene: TRBJ2-3; V gene: TRBV5-4; D gene: -
CDR3 protein: CASSTSGRNGEQYF; CDR3 DNA: TGTGCCAGTAGCACTAGCGGGAGGAATGGCGAGCAGTACTTC; clone size: -; J gene: TRBJ2-7; V gene: TRBV19; D gene: TRBD2
CDR3 protein: CASIGGASNTGELFF; CDR3 DNA: TGTGCCAGCATCGGGGGGGCCTCGAACACCGGGGAGCTGTTTTTT; clone size: -; J gene: TRBJ2-2; V gene: TRBV7-2; D gene: TRBD2
CDR3 protein: CSAGQGYEQYF; CDR3 DNA: TGCAGTGCTGGACAGGGTTACGAGCAGTACTTC; clone size: -; J gene: TRBJ2-7; V gene: TRBV20-1; D gene: TRBD1
CDR3 protein: CASSEGRQPQHF; CDR3 DNA: TGCGCCAGCAGTGAGGGCCGACAGCCCCAGCATTTT; clone size: few; J gene: TRBJ1-5; V gene: TRBV10-2; D gene: -
CDR3 protein: CASSQVMNTEAFF; CDR3 DNA: TGTGCCAGCAGTCAGGTTATGAACACTGAAGCTTTCTTT; clone size: -; J gene: TRBJ1-1; V gene: TRBV6-6; D gene: -
CDR3 protein: CASSLTVNSPLHF; CDR3 DNA: TGTGCCAGCAGTTTGACAGTTAATTCACCCCTCCACTTT; clone size: few; J gene: TRBJ1-6; V gene: TRBV27; D gene: -
CDR3 protein: CASSLGTSGSTDTQYF; CDR3 DNA: TGTGCCAGCAGCTTGGGGACTAGCGGGAGCACAGATACGCAGTATTTT; clone size: -; J gene: TRBJ2-3; V gene: TRBV5-4; D gene: TRBD2
CDR3 protein: CASSLRDRDNEQFF; CDR3 DNA: TGTGCCAGCAGCTTGCGTGACAGGGACAATGAGCAGTTCTTC; clone size: once; J gene: TRBJ2-1; V gene: TRBV7-9; D gene: TRBD1
CDR3 protein: CASSTLGPGDIQYF; CDR3 DNA: TGTGCCAGCAGCACCCTGGGACCGGGGGACATTCAGTACTTC; clone size: -; J gene: TRBJ2-4; V gene: TRBV6-1; D gene: -
CDR3 protein: CASSSSLGTSGPYGYNEQFF; CDR3 DNA: TGCGCCAGCAGCTCCTCCCTCGGGACTAGCGGCCCCTACGGATACAATGAGCAGTTCTTC; clone size: -; J gene: TRBJ2-1; V gene: TRBV5-1; D gene: TRBD2
CDR3 protein: CASSPGIWEKLFF; CDR3 DNA: TGTGCCAGCAGTCCTGGCATCTGGGAAAAACTGTTTTTT; clone size: -; J gene: TRBJ1-4; V gene: TRBV5-8; D gene: -
CDR3 protein: CASSLRRASGQETQYF; CDR3 DNA: TGTGCCAGCAGTCTAAGACGGGCTAGCGGCCAAGAGACCCAGTACTTC; clone size: -; J gene: TRBJ2-5; V gene: TRBV6-6; D gene: TRBD2
CDR3 protein: CASSLNSGNTIYF; CDR3 DNA: TGTGCCAGCTCACTAAACTCTGGAAACACCATATATTTT; clone size: -; J gene: TRBJ1-3; V gene: TRBV18; D gene: -
CDR3 protein: CASSDRQGSYEQYF; CDR3 DNA: TGTGCCAGCAGCGACCGACAGGGCTCCTACGAGCAGTACTTC; clone size: -; J gene: TRBJ2-7; V gene: TRBV7-8; D gene: TRBD1
CDR3 protein: CASSEGPEGTEAFF; CDR3 DNA: TGTGCCAGCAGTGAAGGCCCGGAGGGGACTGAAGCTTTCTTT; clone size: -; J gene: TRBJ1-1; V gene: TRBV6-1; D gene: -
CDR3 protein: CASSILDTQYF; CDR3 DNA: TGTGCCAGTAGTATCCTAGATACGCAGTATTTT; clone size: -; J gene: TRBJ2-3; V gene: TRBV19; D gene: -
CDR3 protein: CATYPWSRQGYNEQFF; CDR3 DNA: TGTGCCACCTACCCCTGGAGTCGTCAGGGCTACAATGAGCAGTTCTTC; clone size: -; J gene: TRBJ2-1; V gene: TRBV5-6; D gene: -
CDR3 protein: CASSQGREGRGLSQFF; CDR3 DNA: TGCGCCAGCAGCCAAGGGCGGGAGGGGCGAGGTCTATCCCAGTTCTTC; clone size: -; J gene: TRBJ2-1; V gene: TRBV4-1; D gene: TRBD2
CDR3 protein: CASSFKIGTSGFEQYF; CDR3 DNA: TGTGCCAGCAGCTTCAAAATCGGGACTAGCGGGTTTGAGCAGTACTTC; clone size: -; J gene: TRBJ2-7; V gene: TRBV7-8; D gene: TRBD2
CDR3 protein: CASSPPGQVEDNEQFF; CDR3 DNA: TGTGCCAGCTCACCACCCGGACAGGTTGAAGACAATGAGCAGTTCTTC; clone size: -; J gene: TRBJ2-1; V gene: TRBV18; D gene: TRBD1
CDR3 protein: CASSLGVMGGSLDEQFF; CDR3 DNA: TGTGCCAGCAGCTTAGGGGTCATGGGGGGGAGCCTGGATGAGCAGTTCTTC; clone size: -; J gene: TRBJ2-1; V gene: TRBV11-2; D gene: TRBD2
CDR3 protein: CASKGPGDQPQHF; CDR3 DNA: TGTGCCAGCAAGGGTCCGGGGGATCAGCCCCAGCATTTT; clone size: few; J gene: TRBJ1-5; V gene: TRBV27; D gene: -